This T cell receptor (beta chain) was sequenced in a study of CD8 T cells in Susac syndrome. This clonotype was recorded only once. After extraction with the RNeasy kit, roughly 0.5 to 1 ug of the RNA was reverse transcribed using random hexamers. One entry per CDR3 protein, called by TCRdb with MiXCR from the immunoSEQ multiplex PCR reads. Of more than 75,000 distinct CDR3 sequences listed, roughly 94% were seen once; the top ten hold roughly 0.26%. CDR1 and CDR2 (germline): SGDLS, YYNGEE. The CDR3 extends over 13 amino acids. V trimming: 3 bases; J trimming: 8 bases; junction bases outside the gene matches: 1.

This sequence was found in a human donor in good health. The sample consisted of CD8+ T cells from PBMCs. The chain joins TRBV9 to TRBJ2-1, with 11 nucleotides matching TRBD1. CDR3 sequence (DNA): TGTGCCAGCAGCGGGACAGGGGGCCATGAGCAGTTCTTC. It is translated as CASSGTGGHEQFF.